This T cell receptor beta chain was observed in a study of cytomegalovirus exposure and HLA in healthy donors. The study's findings and limits: Within the data, a cluster of highly shared sequence variants was likely a sequencing artifact.

The CDR3 length is 14 residues. Germline loops: CDR1 SEHNR, CDR2 FQNEAQ (reference sequence). Germline trimming cut 3 bases from V and 3 bases from J; bases unmatched to any gene: 1. The PCR contained 60 Vbeta and 13 Jbeta primers. Assay: immunoSEQ multiplex PCR; the TCRdb copy retains only in-frame clones and omits some. The table has around 100,000 clones, 55% to 65% seen once; the top ten hold roughly 2.2%. As to this clone: Its specificity is unknown.

The source is a woman aged 25 to 39 in good health and CMV-seronegative. This chain links TRBV7-9 with TRBJ1-5; 8 positions agree with TRBD1. The material sequenced was PBMCs. The CDR3 sequence is CASSLGQDNQPQHF. The CDR3 DNA sequence: TGTGCCAGCAGCTTGGGACAGGACAATCAGCCCCAGCATTTT.